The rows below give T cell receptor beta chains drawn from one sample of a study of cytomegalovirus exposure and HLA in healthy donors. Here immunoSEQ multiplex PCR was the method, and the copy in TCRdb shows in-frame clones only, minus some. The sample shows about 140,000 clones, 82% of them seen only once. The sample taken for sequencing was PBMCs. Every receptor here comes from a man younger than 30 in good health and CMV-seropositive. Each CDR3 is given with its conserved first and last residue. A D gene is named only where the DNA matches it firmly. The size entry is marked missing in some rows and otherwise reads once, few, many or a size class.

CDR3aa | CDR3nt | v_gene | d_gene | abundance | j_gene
CASSFTNRLSFGETQYF | TGTGCCAGCAGCTTTACGAACAGGTTATCCTTTGGGGAGACCCAGTACTTC | TRBV7-9 | . | . | TRBJ2-5
CASSLTSGTYNEQFF | TGTGCCAGCAGTCTGACTAGCGGGACCTACAATGAGCAGTTCTTC | TRBV6-6 | TRBD2 | few | TRBJ2-1
CASSSDRRNQPQHF | TGTGCCAGCAGTTCCGACAGACGGAATCAGCCCCAGCATTTT | TRBV28 | . | . | TRBJ1-5
CASSWDSSSYNEQFF | TGTGCCAGCAGTTGGGACAGTAGCTCCTACAATGAGCAGTTCTTC | TRBV6-1 | TRBD1 | once | TRBJ2-1
CASSQPKAAEAFF | TGTGCCAGCAGCCAGCCCAAGGCGGCTGAAGCTTTCTTT | TRBV5-4 | . | . | TRBJ1-1
CASSVEAGGNEKLFF | TGTGCCAGCAGCGTAGAGGCAGGAGGAAATGAAAAACTGTTTTTT | TRBV9 | . | few | TRBJ1-4
CASSRPTGSSYEQYF | TGTGCCAGCAGCCGCCCTACAGGGAGCTCCTACGAGCAGTACTTC | TRBV7-9 | . | . | TRBJ2-7
CASSFSGADYGYTF | TGTGCCAGCAGCTTCTCAGGGGCAGACTATGGCTACACCTTC | TRBV5-4 | . | few | TRBJ1-2
CASSPSGSEQFF | TGTGCCAGCAGCCCTAGCGGGAGCGAGCAGTTCTTC | TRBV6-6 | TRBD2 | . | TRBJ2-1
CASSEPTGSLNTEAFF | TGTGCCAGCAGTGAACCTACAGGGTCCCTGAACACTGAAGCTTTCTTT | TRBV25-1 | . | . | TRBJ1-1
CASSAGQGMTGAEAFF | TGTGCCAGCAGCGCGGGACAGGGGATGACTGGTGCTGAAGCTTTCTTT | TRBV9 | TRBD1 | . | TRBJ1-1
CASNIGNQPQHF | TGTGCCAGCAATATAGGCAATCAGCCCCAGCATTTT | TRBV2 | . | . | TRBJ1-5
CASSYSIGTSTDTQYF | TGTGCCAGCAGTTACTCGATAGGGACTAGCACAGATACGCAGTATTTT | TRBV6-5 | . | . | TRBJ2-3
CASSYTVGQPQHF | TGTGCCAGCAGTTACACAGTGGGCCAGCCCCAGCATTTT | TRBV6-5 | . | . | TRBJ1-5
CAISGETGAYSYEQYF | TGTGCCATCAGTGGGGAGACAGGGGCGTACTCCTACGAGCAGTACTTC | TRBV10-3 | TRBD1 | . | TRBJ2-7
CASSSRGGGYYEQYF | TGTGCCAGCAGTTCCCGAGGGGGTGGGTACTACGAGCAGTACTTC | TRBV27 | . | . | TRBJ2-7
CSVYLGQGIGYTF | TGCAGCGTTTACCTGGGACAGGGAATTGGCTACACCTTC | TRBV29-1 | TRBD1 | . | TRBJ1-2
CASSVAGGSSQPQHF | TGTGCCAGCAGTGTGGCAGGGGGCTCGAGTCAGCCCCAGCATTTT | TRBV6-5 | TRBD1 | . | TRBJ1-5
CASSLAAQEAFF | TGTGCCAGCAGCTTAGCGGCCCAGGAAGCTTTCTTT | TRBV11-1 | . | . | TRBJ1-1
CASRETGGGNQPQHF | TGTGCCAGCAGAGAAACAGGGGGCGGCAATCAGCCCCAGCATTTT | TRBV28 | TRBD1 | . | TRBJ1-5
CASSQGWGNQPQHF | TGTGCCAGCAGTCAGGGCTGGGGCAATCAGCCCCAGCATTTT | TRBV27 | . | . | TRBJ1-5
CASSLLAGVADTQYF | TGTGCCAGCAGTTTACTAGCGGGAGTCGCAGATACGCAGTATTTT | TRBV27 | TRBD2 | . | TRBJ2-3
CAWSNQGQGTDTQYF | TGTGCCTGGAGTAATCAGGGACAGGGCACAGATACGCAGTATTTT | TRBV30 | TRBD1 | . | TRBJ2-3
CASSPEQGISNQPQHF | TGTGCCAGCAGCCCCGAACAGGGGATTTCGAATCAGCCCCAGCATTTT | TRBV7-9 | TRBD1 | few | TRBJ1-5
CASSSQVYDGNTIYF | TGTGCCAGCAGCTCACAGGTGTATGATGGAAACACCATATATTTT | TRBV7-6 | . | . | TRBJ1-3
CASSSYRGQGLYNEQFF | TGTGCCAGCAGCTCCTACAGGGGGCAGGGACTCTACAATGAGCAGTTCTTC | TRBV7-6 | TRBD1 | . | TRBJ2-1
CASSIGRGRETQYF | TGTGCCAGTAGTATAGGCAGGGGCCGAGAGACCCAGTACTTC | TRBV19 | . | few | TRBJ2-5
CASSRASNQPQHF | TGCGCCAGCAGCCGCGCCTCCAATCAGCCCCAGCATTTT | TRBV5-1 | . | . | TRBJ1-5
CASSLRSHLFEAFF | TGTGCCAGCAGTTTAAGGAGCCACCTTTTTGAAGCTTTCTTT | TRBV28 | . | . | TRBJ1-1
CASTPTGPISYEQYF | TGTGCCAGTACCCCGACAGGGCCAATTTCCTACGAGCAGTACTTC | TRBV19 | TRBD1 | medium-sized | TRBJ2-7
CASSLLAVNEQFF | TGTGCCAGCAGTTTATTAGCGGTCAATGAGCAGTTCTTC | TRBV28 | . | . | TRBJ2-1
CASSERVTAGNTIYF | TGTGCCAGCAGTGAACGTGTGACAGCCGGAAACACCATATATTTT | TRBV2 | . | . | TRBJ1-3